This T cell receptor beta chain was captured by sequencing in a study of T cell repertoires in cytomegalovirus infection. Overall study findings and caveats: In two of eight donors, the top clonotype was HLA-C-restricted CMV-specific.

This CDR3 has 16 residues. Trimming cost V 5 bases and J 0 bases; bases outside gene matches: 9. Looked up from germline, CDR1 is DFQATT and CDR2 is SNEGSKA (reference sequence). In regard to this clonotype: The antigen is not known.

TCRdb redid the calling of the reads with MiXCR, one entry per CDR3 protein. The sample has hundreds of thousands of distinct CDR3 sequences; around 10% are singletons. This chain joins TRBV20-1 and TRBJ1-4; 7 bases align to TRBD1. This TCR came from a human donor in good health (CMV status not recorded). Some clones in this sample may be carry-over from other donors' samples. The sample consisted of PBMCs. CDR3 in amino acids: CSAGRRTGATNEKLFF. DNA of the CDR3: TGCAGTGCTGGGAGACGGACAGGTGCAACTAATGAAAAACTGTTTTTT.